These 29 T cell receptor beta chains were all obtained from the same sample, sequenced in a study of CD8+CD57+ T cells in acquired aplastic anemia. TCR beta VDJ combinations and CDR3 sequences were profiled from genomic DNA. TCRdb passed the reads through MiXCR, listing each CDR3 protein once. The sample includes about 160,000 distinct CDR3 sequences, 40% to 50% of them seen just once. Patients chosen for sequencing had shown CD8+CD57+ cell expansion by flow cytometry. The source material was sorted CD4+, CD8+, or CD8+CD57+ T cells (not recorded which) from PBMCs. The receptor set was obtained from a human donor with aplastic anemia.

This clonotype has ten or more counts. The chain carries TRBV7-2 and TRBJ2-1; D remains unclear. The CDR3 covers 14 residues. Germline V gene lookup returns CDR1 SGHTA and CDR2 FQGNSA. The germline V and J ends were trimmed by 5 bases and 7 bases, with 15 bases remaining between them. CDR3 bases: TGTGCCAGCAGCCTACCCTTCAGGAGTAATGAGCAGTTCTTC. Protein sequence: CASSLPFRSNEQFF.

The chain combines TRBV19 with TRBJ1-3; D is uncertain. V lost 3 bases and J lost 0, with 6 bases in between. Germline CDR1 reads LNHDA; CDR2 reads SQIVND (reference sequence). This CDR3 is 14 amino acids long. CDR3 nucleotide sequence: TGTGCCAGTAGTATCCCGGGCTCTGGAAACACCATATATTTT. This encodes CASSIPGSGNTIYF.

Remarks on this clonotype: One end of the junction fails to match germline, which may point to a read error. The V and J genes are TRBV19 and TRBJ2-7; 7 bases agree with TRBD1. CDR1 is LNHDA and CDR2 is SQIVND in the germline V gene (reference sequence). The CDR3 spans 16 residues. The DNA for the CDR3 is TGTGCCAGTAGTATCCTAGGGACAGACTCCCCGTACGAGCAGCACTTC. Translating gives CASSILGTDSPYEQHF. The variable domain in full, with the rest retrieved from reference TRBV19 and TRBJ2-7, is DGGITQSPKYLFRKEGQNVTLSCEQNLNHDAMYWYRQDPGQGLRLIYYSQIVNDFQKGDIAEGYSVSREKKESFPLTVTSAQKNPTAFYLCASSILGTDSPYEQHFGPGTRLTVT.

In DNA, the CDR3 is TGCGCCAGCAGTACCGGGACAGCGAACACCGGGGAGCTGTTTTTT. The encoded protein is CASSTGTANTGELFF. This chain joins TRBV10-1 and TRBJ2-2; the match to TRBD1 covers 7 bases. The CDR3 is 15 amino acids. CDR1 is WNHNN, CDR2 SYGVQD, per germline (reference sequence). The V and J ends lost 5 bases and 0 bases, in that order; junction bases with no gene match: 3.

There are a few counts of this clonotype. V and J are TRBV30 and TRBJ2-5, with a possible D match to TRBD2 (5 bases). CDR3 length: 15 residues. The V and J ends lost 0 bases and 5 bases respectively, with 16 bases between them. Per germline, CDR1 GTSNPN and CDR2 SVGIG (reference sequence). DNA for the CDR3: TGTGCCTGGAGTGTACCTCGAGGGCCTCTGGAGACCCAGTACTTC. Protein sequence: CAWSVPRGPLETQYF.

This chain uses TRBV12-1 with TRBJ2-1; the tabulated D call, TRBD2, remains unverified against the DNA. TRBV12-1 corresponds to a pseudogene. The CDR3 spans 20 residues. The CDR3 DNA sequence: TGTGCCAGCAGCTACCAGGGGATCGAGGCGGGAGGGCCGGGTGAGTATGAGCAGTTCTTC. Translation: CASSYQGIEAGGPGEYEQFF.

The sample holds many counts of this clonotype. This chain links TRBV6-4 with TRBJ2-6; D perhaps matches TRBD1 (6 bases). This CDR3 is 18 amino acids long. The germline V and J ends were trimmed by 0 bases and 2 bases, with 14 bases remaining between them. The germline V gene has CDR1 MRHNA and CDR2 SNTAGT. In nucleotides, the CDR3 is TGTGCCAGCAGTGACTCAACAGGGCTGGTCGCTGGGGCCAACGTCCTGACTTTC. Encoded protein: CASSDSTGLVAGANVLTF.

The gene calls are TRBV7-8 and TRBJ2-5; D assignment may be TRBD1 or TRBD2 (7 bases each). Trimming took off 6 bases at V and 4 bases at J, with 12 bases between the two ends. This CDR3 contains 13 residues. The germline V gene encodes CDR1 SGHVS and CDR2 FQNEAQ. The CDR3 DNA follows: TGTGCCAGCAGGCCAGGGGGGGGAGAGACCCAGTACTTC. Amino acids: CASRPGGGETQYF.

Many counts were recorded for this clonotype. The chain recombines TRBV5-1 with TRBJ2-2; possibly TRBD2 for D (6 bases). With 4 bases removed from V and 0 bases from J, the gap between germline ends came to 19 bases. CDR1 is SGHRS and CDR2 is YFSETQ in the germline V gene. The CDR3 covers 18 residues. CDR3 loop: CASSRRVVADTNTGELFF. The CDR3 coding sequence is TGCGCCAGCAGCCGGCGGGTGGTAGCGGATACGAACACCGGGGAGCTGTTTTTT. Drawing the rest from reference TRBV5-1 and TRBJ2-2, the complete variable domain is KAGVTQTPRYLIKTRGQQVTLSCSPISGHRSVSWYQQTPGQGLQFLFEYFSETQRNKGNFPGRFSGRQFSNSRSEMNVSTLELGDSALYLCASSRRVVADTNTGELFFGEGSRLTVL.

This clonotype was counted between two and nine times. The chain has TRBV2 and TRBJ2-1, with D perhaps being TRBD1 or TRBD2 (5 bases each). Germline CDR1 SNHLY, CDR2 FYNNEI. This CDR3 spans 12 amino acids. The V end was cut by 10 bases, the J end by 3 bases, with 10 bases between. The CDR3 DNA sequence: TGTGCCAAGGGACCTTTCTACAATGAGCAGTTCTTC. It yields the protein CAKGPFYNEQFF.

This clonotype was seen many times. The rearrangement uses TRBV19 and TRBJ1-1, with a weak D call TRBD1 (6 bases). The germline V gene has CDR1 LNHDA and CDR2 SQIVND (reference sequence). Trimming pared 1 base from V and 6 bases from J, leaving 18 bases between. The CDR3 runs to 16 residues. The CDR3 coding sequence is TGTGCCAGTAGTATAGCGGTCAGGGCAGGGGCGGCTGAAGCTTTCTTT. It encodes CASSIAVRAGAAEAFF.

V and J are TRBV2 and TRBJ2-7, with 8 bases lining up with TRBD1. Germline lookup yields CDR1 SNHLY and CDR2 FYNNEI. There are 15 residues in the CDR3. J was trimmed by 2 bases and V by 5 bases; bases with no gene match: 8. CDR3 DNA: TGTGCCAGCAGTACAGGACAGGGAATTACCTACGAGCAGTACTTC. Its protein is CASSTGQGITYEQYF.

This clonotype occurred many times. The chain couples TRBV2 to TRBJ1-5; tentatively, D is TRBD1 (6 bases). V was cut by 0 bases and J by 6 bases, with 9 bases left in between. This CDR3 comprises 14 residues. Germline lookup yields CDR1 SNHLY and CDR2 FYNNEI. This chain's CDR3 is CASSEAQGSQPQHF. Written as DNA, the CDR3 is TGTGCCAGCAGTGAAGCCCAGGGGTCTCAGCCCCAGCATTTT. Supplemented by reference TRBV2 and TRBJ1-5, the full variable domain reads EPEVTQTPSHQVTQMGQEVILRCVPISNHLYFYWYRQILGQKVEFLVSFYNNEISEKSEIFDDQFSVERPDGSNFTLKIRSTKLEDSAMYFCASSEAQGSQPQHFGDGTRLSIL.

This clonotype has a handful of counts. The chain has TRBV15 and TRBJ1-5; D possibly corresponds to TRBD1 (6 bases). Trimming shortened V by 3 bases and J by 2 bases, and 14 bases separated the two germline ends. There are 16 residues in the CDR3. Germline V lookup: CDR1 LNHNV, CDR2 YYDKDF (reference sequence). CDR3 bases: TGTGCCACCAGCAGGGACGTACAGGGTGGCAATCAGCCCCAGCATTTT. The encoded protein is CATSRDVQGGNQPQHF. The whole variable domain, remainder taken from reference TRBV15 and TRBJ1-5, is DAMVIQNPRYQVTQFGKPVTLSCSQTLNHNVMYWYQQKSSQAPKLLFHYYDKDFNNEADTPDNFQSRRPNTSFCFLDIRSPGLGDTAMYLCATSRDVQGGNQPQHFGDGTRLSIL.

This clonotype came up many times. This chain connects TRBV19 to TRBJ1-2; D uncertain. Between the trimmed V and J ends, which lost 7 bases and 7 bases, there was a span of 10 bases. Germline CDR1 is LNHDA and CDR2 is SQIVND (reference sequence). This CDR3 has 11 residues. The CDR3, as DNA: TGTGCCAGTACGGATTCAGTTGGCTACACCTTC. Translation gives CASTDSVGYTF.

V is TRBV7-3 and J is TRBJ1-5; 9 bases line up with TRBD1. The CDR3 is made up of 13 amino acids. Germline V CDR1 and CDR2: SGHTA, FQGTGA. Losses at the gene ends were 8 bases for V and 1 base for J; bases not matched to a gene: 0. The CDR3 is CASGTGSNQPQHF. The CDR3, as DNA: TGTGCCAGCGGGACAGGGAGCAATCAGCCCCAGCATTTT.

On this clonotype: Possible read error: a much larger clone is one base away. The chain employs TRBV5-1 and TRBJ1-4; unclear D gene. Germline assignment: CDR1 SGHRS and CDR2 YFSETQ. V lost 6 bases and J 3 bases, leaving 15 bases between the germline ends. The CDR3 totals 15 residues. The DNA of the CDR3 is TGCGCCAGCACCCTAAGCGGTTTAGCTAATGAAAAACTGTTTTTT. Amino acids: CASTLSGLANEKLFF.

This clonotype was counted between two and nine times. The CDR3 DNA follows: TGTGCCAGCAGCTCGGGACAGTACTTC. This gives the protein CASSSGQYF. V usage is TRBV7-6 and J usage is TRBJ2-5; a possible D gene is TRBD2 (5 bases). This CDR3 has 9 amino acids. V was shortened by 4 bases and J by 11 bases, with 5 bases between the two germline ends. Germline lookup yields CDR1 SGHVS and CDR2 FNYEAQ.

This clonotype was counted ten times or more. The CDR3 region is CSASTPRGGVIETQYF. The CDR3 region has the DNA TGCAGTGCTAGTACCCCTCGTGGGGGTGTGATAGAGACCCAGTACTTC. The chain employs TRBV20-1 and TRBJ2-5; D possibly matches TRBD1 or TRBD2 (5 bases each). In germline, CDR1 is DFQATT, CDR2 SNEGSKA (reference sequence). The CDR3 spans 16 residues. V was clipped by 3 bases and J by 4 bases, with 21 bases between them.

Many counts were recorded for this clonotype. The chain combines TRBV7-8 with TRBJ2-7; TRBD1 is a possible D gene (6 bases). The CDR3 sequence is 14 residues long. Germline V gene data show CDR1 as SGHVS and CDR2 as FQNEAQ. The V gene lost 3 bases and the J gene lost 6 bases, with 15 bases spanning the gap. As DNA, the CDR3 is TGTGCCAGCAGCTTCGAACAGGGTAGAGGCGAGCAGTACTTC. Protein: CASSFEQGRGEQYF. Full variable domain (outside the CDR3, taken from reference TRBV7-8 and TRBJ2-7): GAGVSQSPRYKVAKRGQDVALRCDPISGHVSLFWYQQALGQGPEFLTYFQNEAQLDKSGLPSDRFFAERPEGSVSTLKIQRTQQEDSAVYLCASSFEQGRGEQYFGPGTRLTVT.

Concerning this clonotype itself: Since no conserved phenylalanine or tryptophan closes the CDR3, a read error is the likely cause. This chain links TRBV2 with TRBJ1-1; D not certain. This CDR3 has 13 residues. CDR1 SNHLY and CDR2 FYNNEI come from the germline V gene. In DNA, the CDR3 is TGTGCCAGCAGTGGCAGGATGAACACTGAGGCTTTCCTT. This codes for CASSGRMNTEAFL.

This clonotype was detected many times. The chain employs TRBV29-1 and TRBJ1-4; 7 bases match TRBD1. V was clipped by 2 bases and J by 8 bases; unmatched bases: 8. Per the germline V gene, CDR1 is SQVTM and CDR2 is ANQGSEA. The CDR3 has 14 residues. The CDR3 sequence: CSVEIGQAPEKLFF. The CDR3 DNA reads TGCAGCGTTGAAATAGGACAGGCCCCCGAAAAACTGTTTTTT.

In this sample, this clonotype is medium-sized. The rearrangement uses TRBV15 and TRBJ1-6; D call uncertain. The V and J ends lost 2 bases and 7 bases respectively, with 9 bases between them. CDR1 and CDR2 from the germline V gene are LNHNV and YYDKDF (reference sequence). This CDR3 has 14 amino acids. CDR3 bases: TGTGCCACCAGCAGAAGGACGGTAAATTCACCCCTCCACTTT. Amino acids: CATSRRTVNSPLHF.

CDR3 DNA: TGTGCCAGCAGCGTAGCTGGGTCGCACGAGCAGTACTTC. Translation gives CASSVAGSHEQYF. The chain employs TRBV9 and TRBJ2-7; D uncertain. The CDR3 is 13 amino acids. Germline-derived CDR1 and CDR2 are SGDLS and YYNGEE. V was trimmed by 0 bases and J by 5 bases, leaving 9 bases between them.

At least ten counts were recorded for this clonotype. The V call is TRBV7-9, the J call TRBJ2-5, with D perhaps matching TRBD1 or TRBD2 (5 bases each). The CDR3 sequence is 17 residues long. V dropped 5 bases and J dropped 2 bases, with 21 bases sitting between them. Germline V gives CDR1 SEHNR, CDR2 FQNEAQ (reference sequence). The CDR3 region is CASSPPAVLGAQETQYF. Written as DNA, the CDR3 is TGTGCCAGCAGCCCCCCAGCGGTCCTTGGGGCACAAGAGACCCAGTACTTC. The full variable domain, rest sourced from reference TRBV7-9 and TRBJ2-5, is DTGVSQNPRHKITKRGQNVTFRCDPISEHNRLYWYRQTLGQGPEFLTYFQNEAQLEKSRLLSDRFSAERPKGSFSTLEIQRTEQGDSAMYLCASSPPAVLGAQETQYFGPGTRLLVL.

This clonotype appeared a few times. CDR3 DNA sequence: TGTGCCAGCAGTGTCCGATCCACCGGCCGACCCACAATTTTAGGTGGCTACACCTTC. The encoded protein is CASSVRSTGRPTILGGYTF. The chain employs TRBV25-1 and TRBJ1-2; D is uncertain. Trimming cost V 4 bases and J 7 bases, with 31 bases left between them. CDR3 length: 19 amino acids. Germline V CDR1 and CDR2: MGHDK, SYGVNS.

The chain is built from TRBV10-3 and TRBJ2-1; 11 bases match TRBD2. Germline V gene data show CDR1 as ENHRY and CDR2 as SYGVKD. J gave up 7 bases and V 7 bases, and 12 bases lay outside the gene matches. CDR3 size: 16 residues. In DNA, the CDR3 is TGTGCCATCACCGAGGGTAGCGGGGGGGCCACGAATGAGCAGTTCTTC. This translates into CAITEGSGGATNEQFF.

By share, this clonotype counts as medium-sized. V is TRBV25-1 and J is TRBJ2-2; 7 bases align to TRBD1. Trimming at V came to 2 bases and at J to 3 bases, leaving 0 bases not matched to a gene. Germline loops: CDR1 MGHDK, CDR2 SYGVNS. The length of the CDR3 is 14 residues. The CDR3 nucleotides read TGTGCCAGCAGTGAAGACAGGGACACCGGGGAGCTGTTTTTT. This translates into CASSEDRDTGELFF.

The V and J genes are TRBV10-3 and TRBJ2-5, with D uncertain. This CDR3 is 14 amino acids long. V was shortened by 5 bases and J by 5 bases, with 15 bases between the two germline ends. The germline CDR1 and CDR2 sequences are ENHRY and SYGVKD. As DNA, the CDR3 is TGTGCCATCAGTAAAGGCCAAACGCAGGAGACCCAGTACTTC. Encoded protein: CAISKGQTQETQYF.